What follows describes a single T cell receptor beta chain. In the authors' methods: Estimated nucleated cell counts came from reference gene primer amplification. Data came from immunoSEQ multiplex PCR; TCRdb stores just in-frame clones and leaves some out. The V and J calls and clone size were taken over from that table, and D and trimming were inferred from the DNA. The data contain 63,000 or so clones, about 88% of them singletons. This specimen belongs to a study of blood T cell repertoires in COVID-19. About the study: The United States, Italy and Spain were the sources of the acute and convalescent COVID-19 samples. PBMCs, B-cell-depleted T cells, or T cells provided the cDNA or gDNA that made up the material.

Material for sequencing was peripheral blood. The TCR comes from a human donor in a cohort sampled during active COVID-19.

The CDR3 DNA follows: TGTGCCAGCAGCCAAGTTTGGGGGGTAGGTAATTCACCCCTCCACTTT. It specifies CASSQVWGVGNSPLHF. The V call is TRBV4-2, the J call TRBJ1-6, with D possibly TRBD1 on 5 matching bases. There are 16 residues in the CDR3. V dropped 1 base and J dropped 6 bases, with 13 bases sitting between them. Germline CDR1 LGHNA, CDR2 YNFKEQ.